This T cell receptor (beta chain) was documented in a study of T cells after yellow fever vaccination. This clonotype has a count of ten or more. From the 5' RACE reads, TCRdb called clonotypes with MiXCR, one entry per CDR3 protein. In the table there are 110,000 to 150,000 distinct CDR3 sequences, 5% to 7.5% of which are singletons. The sequenced sample was CD4+ T cells sorted from PBMCs, obtained 10 days after the yellow fever booster vaccination. The sequence derives from a man under 40 who received the YFV17D yellow fever vaccine.

The CDR3 sequence: CASSFVLPGELFF. The CDR3 nucleotides read TGTGCCAGCAGCTTCGTCCTCCCCGGGGAGCTGTTTTTT. The chain couples TRBV7-6 to TRBJ2-2, with D hard to call. Germline V lookup: CDR1 SGHVS, CDR2 FNYEAQ. Trimming removed 3 bases at V and 6 bases at J, with 8 bases between. The CDR3 is 13 amino acids.